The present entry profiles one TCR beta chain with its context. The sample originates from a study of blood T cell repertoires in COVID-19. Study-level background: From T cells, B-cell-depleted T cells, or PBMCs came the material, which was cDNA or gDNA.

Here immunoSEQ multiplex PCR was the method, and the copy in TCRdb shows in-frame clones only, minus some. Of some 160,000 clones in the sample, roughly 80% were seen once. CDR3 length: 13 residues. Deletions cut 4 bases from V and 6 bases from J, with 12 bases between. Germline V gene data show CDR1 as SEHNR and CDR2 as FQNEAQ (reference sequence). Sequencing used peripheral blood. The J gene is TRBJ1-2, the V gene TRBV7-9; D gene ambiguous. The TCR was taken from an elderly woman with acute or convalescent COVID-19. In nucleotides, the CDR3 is TGTGCCAGCAGCTCCTCAGCGCTCCATGGCTACACCTTC. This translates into CASSSSALHGYTF. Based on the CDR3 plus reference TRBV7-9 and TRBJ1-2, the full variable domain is DTGVSQNPRHKITKRGQNVTFRCDPISEHNRLYWYRQTLGQGPEFLTYFQNEAQLEKSRLLSDRFSAERPKGSFSTLEIQRTEQGDSAMYLCASSSSALHGYTFGSGTRLTVV.